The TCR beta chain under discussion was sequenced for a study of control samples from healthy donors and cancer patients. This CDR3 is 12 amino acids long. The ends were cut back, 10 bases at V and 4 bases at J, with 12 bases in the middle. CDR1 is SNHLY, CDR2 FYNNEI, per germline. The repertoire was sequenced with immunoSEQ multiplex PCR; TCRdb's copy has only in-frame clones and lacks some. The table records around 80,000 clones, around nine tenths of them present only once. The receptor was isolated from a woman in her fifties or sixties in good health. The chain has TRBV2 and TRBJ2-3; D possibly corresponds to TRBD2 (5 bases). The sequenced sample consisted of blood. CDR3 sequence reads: CATQPAADTQYF. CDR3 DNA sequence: TGTGCCACCCAGCCAGCGGCAGATACGCAGTATTTT.